This T cell receptor beta chain derives from a study of brain T cells in children with intractable seizures. Profiled with immunoSEQ multiplex PCR; TCRdb holds only in-frame clones, not every one. The sample has 60,000 to 85,000 clones; approximately 94% are singletons. The sequenced cases were selected for having the highest brain T cell transcript signatures. The germline V gene encodes CDR1 MNHEY and CDR2 SMNVEV (reference sequence). This CDR3 has 16 residues. V shed 2 bases and J shed 0 bases, with 14 bases lying between them. Source: peripheral blood, taken at surgery. The clonotype originates from a boy under three years old with tuberous sclerosis and intractable seizures. V gene TRBV27 combines with J gene TRBJ2-7; perhaps TRBD1 as D (6 bases). The CDR3 DNA reads as TGTGCCAGCAGTTTAACGGGACAACGACTCTCCTACGAGCAGTACTTC. It specifies CASSLTGQRLSYEQYF.